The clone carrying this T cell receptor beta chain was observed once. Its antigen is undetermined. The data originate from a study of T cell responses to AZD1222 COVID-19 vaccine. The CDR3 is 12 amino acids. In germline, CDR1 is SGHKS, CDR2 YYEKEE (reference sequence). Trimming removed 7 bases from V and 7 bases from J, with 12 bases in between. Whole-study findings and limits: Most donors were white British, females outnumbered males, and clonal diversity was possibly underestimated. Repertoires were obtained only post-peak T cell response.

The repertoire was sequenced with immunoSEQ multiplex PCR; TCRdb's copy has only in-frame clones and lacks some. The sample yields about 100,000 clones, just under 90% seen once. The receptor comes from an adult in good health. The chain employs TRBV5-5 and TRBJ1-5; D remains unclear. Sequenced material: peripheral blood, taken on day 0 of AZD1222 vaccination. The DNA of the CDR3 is TGTGCCAGCGGGGTGACCGGACAGCCCCAGCATTTT. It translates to CASGVTGQPQHF. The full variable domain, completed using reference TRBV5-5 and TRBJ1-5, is DAGVTQSPTHLIKTRGQQVTLRCSPISGHKSVSWYQQVLGQGPQFIFQYYEKEERGRGNFPDRFSARQFPNYSSELNVNALLLGDSALYLCASGVTGQPQHFGDGTRLSIL.